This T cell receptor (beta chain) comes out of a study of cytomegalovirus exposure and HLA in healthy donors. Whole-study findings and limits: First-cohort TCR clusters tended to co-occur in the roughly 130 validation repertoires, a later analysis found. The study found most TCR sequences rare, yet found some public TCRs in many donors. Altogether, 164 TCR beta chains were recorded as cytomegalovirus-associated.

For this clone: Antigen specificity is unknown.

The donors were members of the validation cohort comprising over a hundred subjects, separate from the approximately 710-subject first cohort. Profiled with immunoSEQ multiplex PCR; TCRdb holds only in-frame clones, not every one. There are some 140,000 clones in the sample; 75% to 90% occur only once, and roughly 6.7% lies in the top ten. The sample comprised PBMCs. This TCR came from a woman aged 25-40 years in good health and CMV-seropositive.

In nucleotides, the CDR3 is TGTGCCAGGGGCGCGGGAAGTACTGAAGCTTTCTTT. Protein product: CARGAGSTEAFF. V and J are TRBV21-1 and TRBJ1-1. TRBV21-1 is assigned pseudogene status. The CDR3 is made up of 12 amino acids.